This T cell receptor beta chain was recovered during a study of cytomegalovirus exposure and HLA in healthy donors. General observations from the study: Indistinguishable V segments, including TRBV6-2 and TRBV6-3, were excluded.

On this clone: Its specificity is not known.

13 Jbeta primers and 60 Vbeta primers were used for the PCR. TCRdb's copy holds only in-frame clones and misses some; the assay was immunoSEQ multiplex PCR. The profile shows 95,000 to 150,000 clones, around 80% of them singletons. This CDR3 is 17 amino acids long. CDR1 is SGDLS and CDR2 is YYNGEE in the germline V gene. V dropped 3 bases and J dropped 1 base, with 19 bases sitting between them. The TCR sequence derives from a man under 40 in good health and CMV-seronegative. The J gene is TRBJ1-1, the V gene TRBV9; D is ambiguous. Source material: PBMCs. The CDR3 reads CASSEPPGSRANTEAFF. The CDR3 DNA follows: TGTGCCAGCAGCGAGCCCCCGGGGAGTAGGGCGAACACTGAAGCTTTCTTT. The whole variable domain, filled in from reference TRBV9 and TRBJ1-1, reads DSGVTQTPKHLITATGQRVTLRCSPRSGDLSVYWYQQSLDQGLQFLIQYYNGEERAKGNILERFSAQQFPDLHSELNLSSLELGDSALYFCASSEPPGSRANTEAFFGQGTRLTVV.